This T cell receptor (beta chain) was profiled in a study of lymphopenia after photon versus proton radiotherapy. TCRdb's table, derived via immunoSEQ multiplex PCR, lists solely in-frame clones and lacks some. Of roughly 25,000 clones in the sample, about nine tenths were seen once. Per germline, CDR1 ENHRY and CDR2 SYGVKD. The CDR3 is 14 amino acids. Trimming removed 6 bases at V and 5 bases at J, with 17 bases between. V gene TRBV10-3 combines with J gene TRBJ2-7; the D gene could be TRBD1 or TRBD2 (5 bases each). The sequencing used peripheral blood, collected from a patient treated with photon-based radiotherapy. The clonotype was recovered from a woman in her forties or fifties with cholangiocarcinoma. This chain's CDR3 is CAISPGTAEDEQYF. Here the CDR3 DNA reads TGTGCCATCAGCCCCGGGACGGCCGAGGACGAGCAGTACTTC.